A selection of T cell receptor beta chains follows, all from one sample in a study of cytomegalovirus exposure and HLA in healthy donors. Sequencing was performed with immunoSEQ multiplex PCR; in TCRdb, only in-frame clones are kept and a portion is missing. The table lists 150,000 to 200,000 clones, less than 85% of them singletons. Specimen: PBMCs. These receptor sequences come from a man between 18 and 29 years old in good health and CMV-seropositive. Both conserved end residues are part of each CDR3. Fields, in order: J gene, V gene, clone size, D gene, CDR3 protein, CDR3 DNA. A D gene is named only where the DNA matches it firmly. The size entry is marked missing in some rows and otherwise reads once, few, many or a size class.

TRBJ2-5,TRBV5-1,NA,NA,CASSLQAYQETQYF,TGCGCCAGCAGCTTACAGGCGTACCAAGAGACCCAGTACTTC
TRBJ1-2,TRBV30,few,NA,CAWSEDMTNYGYTF,TGTGCCTGGAGCGAGGACATGACCAACTATGGCTACACCTTC
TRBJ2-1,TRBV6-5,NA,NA,CASSLAESSYNEQFF,TGTGCCAGCAGTTTAGCCGAGAGCTCCTACAATGAGCAGTTCTTC
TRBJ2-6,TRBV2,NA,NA,CASGRVAGANVLTF,TGTGCCAGCGGGCGAGTGGCCGGGGCCAACGTCCTGACTTTC
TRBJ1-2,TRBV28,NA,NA,CASSLVGRGYTF,TGTGCCAGCAGTTTAGTAGGGAGAGGCTACACCTTC
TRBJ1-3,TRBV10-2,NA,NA,CASSERRQGSGNTIYF,TGCGCCAGCAGTGAGCGGCGCCAGGGCTCTGGAAACACCATATATTTT
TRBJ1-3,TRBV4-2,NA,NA,CASSQEGQGIGYGNTIYF,TGTGCCAGCAGCCAAGAGGGGCAGGGAATAGGATATGGAAACACCATATATTTT
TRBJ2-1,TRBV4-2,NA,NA,CASSPEGNNEQFF,TGTGCCAGCAGCCCGGAGGGGAACAATGAGCAGTTCTTC
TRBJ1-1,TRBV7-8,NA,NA,CASSFLSLNTEAFF,TGTGCCAGCAGCTTCCTATCATTGAACACTGAAGCTTTCTTT
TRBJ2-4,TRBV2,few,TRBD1,CASTGQGAVAKNIQYF,TGTGCCAGCACGGGACAGGGAGCGGTAGCCAAAAACATTCAGTACTTC
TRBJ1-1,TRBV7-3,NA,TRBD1,CASSSGGSNTEAFF,TGTGCCAGCAGCTCAGGGGGGTCGAACACTGAAGCTTTCTTT
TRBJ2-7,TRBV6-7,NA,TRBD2,CASSPPGLAGYSYEQYF,TGTGCCAGCAGCCCTCCGGGACTAGCGGGTTACTCCTACGAGCAGTACTTC
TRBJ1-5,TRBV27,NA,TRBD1,CASSPFGQVLNQPQHF,TGTGCCAGCAGTCCATTCGGACAGGTACTTAATCAGCCCCAGCATTTT
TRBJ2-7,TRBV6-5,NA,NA,CASSYSGGSEQYF,TGTGCCAGCAGTTACTCGGGGGGAAGCGAGCAGTACTTC
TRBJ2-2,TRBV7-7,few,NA,CASSQPLGQKESGELFF,TGTGCCAGCAGCCAGCCCCTCGGACAGAAAGAGAGTGGGGAGCTGTTTTTT
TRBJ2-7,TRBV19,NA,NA,CATQSFGETYEQYF,TGTGCCACCCAGTCGTTCGGAGAGACTTACGAGCAGTACTTC
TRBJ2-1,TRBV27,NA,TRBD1,CASSLDRGAADEQFF,TGTGCCAGCAGTCTCGACAGGGGCGCGGCGGATGAGCAGTTCTTC
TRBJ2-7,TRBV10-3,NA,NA,CAISESINRESEQYF,TGTGCCATCAGTGAGTCGATAAACAGGGAGAGCGAGCAGTACTTC
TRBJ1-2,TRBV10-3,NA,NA,CAISEWDTNYGYTF,TGTGCCATCAGTGAGTGGGACACCAACTATGGCTACACCTTC
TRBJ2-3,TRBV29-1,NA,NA,CSVEGSADTQYF,TGCAGCGTTGAAGGGTCGGCAGATACGCAGTATTTT
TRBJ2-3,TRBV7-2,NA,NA,CASSSEGSTDTQYF,TGTGCCAGCAGCTCGGAGGGTTCCACAGATACGCAGTATTTT
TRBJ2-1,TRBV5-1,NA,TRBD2,CASSWGREAGGPDEQFF,TGCGCCAGCAGCTGGGGCAGGGAGGCGGGGGGGCCGGATGAGCAGTTCTTC
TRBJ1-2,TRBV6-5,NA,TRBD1,CASSKRTGTYGYTF,TGTGCCAGCAGTAAGCGGACAGGGACCTATGGCTACACCTTC
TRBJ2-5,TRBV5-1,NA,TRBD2,CASSPVGLAGEETQYF,TGCGCCAGCAGCCCGGTGGGGCTAGCGGGAGAGGAGACCCAGTACTTC
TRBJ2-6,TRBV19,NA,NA,CASRSGGALTF,TGTGCCAGCAGATCGGGCGGGGCCCTGACTTTC
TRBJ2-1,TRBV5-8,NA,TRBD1,CASSLQGAGNNEQFF,TGTGCCAGCAGCTTACAGGGGGCGGGGAACAATGAGCAGTTCTTC
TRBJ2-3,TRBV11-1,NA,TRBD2,CASSGAWREGEDTQYF,TGTGCCAGCAGCGGTGCCTGGCGGGAGGGCGAAGATACGCAGTATTTT
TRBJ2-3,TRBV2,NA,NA,CASNEGADTQYF,TGTGCCAGCAACGAGGGGGCAGATACGCAGTATTTT
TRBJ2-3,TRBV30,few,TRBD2,CAWTKNSGRAGSDTQYF,TGTGCCTGGACCAAGAATAGCGGGAGGGCCGGGTCAGATACGCAGTATTTT
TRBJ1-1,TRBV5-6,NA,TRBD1,CASSLDRDRVTEAFF,TGTGCCAGCAGCTTGGACCGGGACAGGGTCACTGAAGCTTTCTTT
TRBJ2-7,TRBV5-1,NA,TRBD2,CASSLGLASEQYF,TGCGCCAGCAGCTTGGGACTAGCCTCCGAGCAGTACTTC
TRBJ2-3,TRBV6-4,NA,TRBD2,CASSELAGATDTQYF,TGTGCCAGCAGTGAGCTAGCGGGGGCCACAGATACGCAGTATTTT
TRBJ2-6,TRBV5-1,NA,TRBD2,CASSPGLAGSSGANVLTF,TGCGCCAGCAGCCCGGGACTAGCGGGTAGCTCTGGGGCCAACGTCCTGACTTTC
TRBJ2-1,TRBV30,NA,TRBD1,CAWRIWDRNNEQFF,TGTGCCTGGAGAATCTGGGACAGGAACAATGAGCAGTTCTTC
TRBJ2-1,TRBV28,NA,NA,CASNQDDRQDEQFF,TGTGCCAGCAACCAGGACGACAGGCAGGATGAGCAGTTCTTC
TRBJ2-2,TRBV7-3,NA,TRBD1,CASSWGTGSNTGELFF,TGTGCCAGCAGCTGGGGGACAGGGTCGAACACCGGGGAGCTGTTTTTT
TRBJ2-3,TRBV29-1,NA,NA,CSVGVALLEKTDTQYF,TGCAGCGTCGGTGTAGCCCTCCTTGAAAAAACAGATACGCAGTATTTT
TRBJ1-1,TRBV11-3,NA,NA,CASSFRQGMNTEAFF,TGTGCCAGCAGCTTTCGGCAGGGCATGAACACTGAAGCTTTCTTT
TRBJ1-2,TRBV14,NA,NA,CASSQDVRTVGYTF,TGTGCCAGCAGCCAAGACGTGAGGACAGTTGGCTACACCTTC
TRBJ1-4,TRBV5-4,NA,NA,CASSSNLDSSEKLFF,TGTGCCAGCAGCTCAAACCTAGACAGTAGTGAAAAACTGTTTTTT
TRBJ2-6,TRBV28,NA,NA,CASTNTGANVLTF,TGTGCCAGCACCAACACTGGGGCCAACGTCCTGACTTTC
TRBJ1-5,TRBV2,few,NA,CASKAGAKQPQHF,TGTGCCAGCAAGGCAGGGGCAAAACAGCCCCAGCATTTT
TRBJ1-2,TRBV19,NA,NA,CASSNRDNGYTF,TGTGCCAGTAGTAACCGGGACAATGGCTACACCTTC
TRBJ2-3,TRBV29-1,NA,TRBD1,CSVARTGGTDTQYF,TGCAGCGTAGCGAGGACAGGGGGCACAGATACGCAGTATTTT
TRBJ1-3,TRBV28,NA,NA,CASSLSGVYGNTIYF,TGTGCCAGCAGTTTATCAGGCGTGTATGGAAACACCATATATTTT